This T cell receptor beta chain is from a study of shared clonotypes between healthy human individuals (TCRdb year 2020). Turning to the overall study: Three men and a couple of women, aged 18 to 49 years, made up the cohort. To estimate repertoire size and how much clonotypes are shared between individuals, the study performed deep sequencing of blood TCR repertoires from five healthy adults. For each donor, three plates each were used for CD4 naive and CD4 memory, two plates were used for CD8 naive, and one plate was used for CD8 memory. Libraries were prepared and TCR repertoires were sequenced by different laboratories using diverse techniques, in order to increase sequencing depth and limit assay-specific biases. Leukapheresis yielded between about 0.85 and 10 billion PBMCs per donor.

Results and caveats for the whole study, not just this receptor: Estimated clonotype richness was generally larger for naive than for memory subsets. Compared with non-shared clonotypes, the clonotypes found in all four sorted-subset donors had higher generation probabilities. Sampling was restricted to blood, and TCR repertoires in tissue are likely to differ from TCR repertoires in blood. About 4.5% of naive CD4, 3.5% of naive CD8, about 2.1% of memory CD4, and around 0.4% of memory CD8 clonotypes were shared across four donors. Pairwise subsampling led to the expectation that sequencing depth would affect the degree of clonotype sharing among donors. Even with the large sequencing depth, rarefaction of the sorted-subset datasets indicated that sequencing was incomplete. Because the study included only a small number of donors, the genetic and exposure-history diversity represented was limited.

Between the V and J ends, shortened by 8 bases and 4 bases respectively, the junction contains 11 bases. The CDR3 goes from the cysteine to the phenylalanine over 12 residues. CDR3 DNA only is kept here, 36 bases in frame from base 1. From a lookup of the germline V gene, CDR1 and CDR2 are MNHEY and SVGAGI. Healthy HIV-negative adults with no recently reported acute infections or vaccinations were included as donors. Every donor was a Caucasian adult living in Nashville, Tennessee, USA. CD4+ T cells were enriched by magnetic negative selection; naive cells were then positively selected on CD45RA, and the negative fraction formed the memory subset. Blood was collected by leukapheresis, and PBMCs were isolated by Ficoll-Histopaque density gradient centrifugation and then cryopreserved in liquid nitrogen vapor phase. Analytical flow cytometry was used to check the purity and quantity of every magnetically sorted T cell population. Genomic DNA was isolated from each sorted fraction and quantified by UV absorbance on a Nanodrop 2000c.

This clone was picked up one time. Its antigen target is currently unknown. It has no much larger one-base neighbor in the sample; base qualities were not kept. Using the deep immunoSEQ assay, multiplex PCR amplified TCR CDR3 regions from genomic DNA. For each cell subset, the extracted genomic DNA was distributed evenly across all wells of several immunoSEQ 96-well plates, and each plate served as one replicate. For sorted subsets, 150 to 250 ng genomic DNA, equal to about 30,000 T cell genomes, was loaded into each replicate PCR. The purified libraries were quantified using a Qubit 3.0 fluorometer, sized with a Bioanalyzer 2100, and then quantified again using the KAPA Library Quantification kit. A separate single-read 150-cycle Illumina NextSeq 550 flow cell was used to sequence each immunoSEQ 96-well plate. Under the source paper's analysis protocol: Because only junctional sequences without quality scores were contained in the immunoSEQ output, filtering matching that applied to full-length reads could not be performed. To assign V/J genes and CDR3, sequences were annotated using PyIR, a Python wrapper for IgBLAST v1.9, with IMGT germline references. Reads were removed for weak V/J assignments (E-value above 1e-6), missing CDR3, stop codons, out-of-frame junctions, or ambiguous translated residues. V3J clonotypes were defined by identical inferred V gene, J gene, and CDR3 amino acid sequence. The percentage overlap between two repertoires was calculated by dividing the number of shared unique clonotypes by the size of the smaller repertoire. Three approaches were used to assess repertoire richness: RTK rarefaction, the Chao1 estimator, and Recon v2.1 estimates of unobserved clonotypes. OLGA was used to compute generation probabilities for all TCRbeta clonotypes that the gDNA method yielded from a handful of donors. TCRdb mirrors the immuneACCESS table, restricted to in-frame sequences. Some clones are absent from its copies; in checked studies, under half trace to an unresolved V gene, and the reason for the others is unknown. V, J and clone size were drawn from that table, and D and trimming were deduced from the DNA. The sample table contains roughly 2 million clones; only one count was recorded for 95% of them. 0.13% of the sample rests with the top ten.

Sequencing used naive CD4+ T cells sorted from blood. The sample's cell subset or site label, decoded: CD45RA+ positively selected. The TCR was taken from a man younger than 35 in good health. The chain links TRBV6-5 with TRBJ2-5; TRBD2 is perhaps the D gene, given 6 matching bases. The DNA is TGTGCCAGCGCCAGGCGGGGAGAGACCCAGTACTTC. Its coded protein is CASARRGETQYF.